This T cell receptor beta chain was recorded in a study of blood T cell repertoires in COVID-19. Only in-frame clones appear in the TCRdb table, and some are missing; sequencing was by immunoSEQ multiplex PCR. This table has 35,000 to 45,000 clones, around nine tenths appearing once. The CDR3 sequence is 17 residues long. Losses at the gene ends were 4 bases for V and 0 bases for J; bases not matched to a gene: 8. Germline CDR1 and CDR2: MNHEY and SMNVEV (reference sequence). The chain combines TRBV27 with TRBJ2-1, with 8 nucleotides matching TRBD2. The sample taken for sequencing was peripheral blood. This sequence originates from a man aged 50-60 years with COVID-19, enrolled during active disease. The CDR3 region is CASSSDQRGPSYNEQFF. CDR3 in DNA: TGTGCCAGCAGTTCAGATCAGCGGGGGCCCTCCTACAATGAGCAGTTCTTC.